This entry concerns a single T cell receptor (beta chain). The sample is drawn from a study of blood T cell repertoires in COVID-19. Study-level information: PBMCs, B-cell-depleted T cells, or T cells were the source of the cDNA or gDNA that made up the material.

Those enrolled, adults aged roughly 18 to 89 years, came from roughly 23 US areas. Grouping used clinical history reported by participants in a survey and questionnaire. As originally analysed: Quantification of nucleated cells was approximated via reference gene primer amplification. Sequencing was performed with immunoSEQ multiplex PCR; in TCRdb, only in-frame clones are kept and a portion is missing. That table supplies the V and J calls and clone size; D and trimming were determined from the DNA. The data contain 300,000 to 350,000 clones, approximately 83% of them singletons. V was shortened by 3 bases and J by 2 bases, with 14 bases between the two germline ends. The CDR3 consists of 16 residues. CDR1 and CDR2 from the germline V gene are LNHDA and SQIVND (reference sequence).

The genes are TRBV19 and TRBJ1-3; no reliable D call. Specimen: PBMCs or T cells enriched from blood (not recorded which). This receptor was identified in a woman aged 40 to 49 with acute COVID-19. The CDR3 bases are TGTGCCAGTAGTATGGCCAAGGGAGTTCCTGGAAACACCATATATTTT. Translated, it gives CASSMAKGVPGNTIYF.